Listed here are 27 T cell receptor delta chains from one sample, sequenced in a study of γδ T cells in repeated Plasmodium falciparum infection. Gammadelta T cells were flow-sorted from PBMC into Vgamma9/Vdelta2+ and Vdelta2-negative populations for bulk analysis. TCRdb repeated clone calling on the multiplex PCR reads with CATT. The repertoire has roughly 90,000 delta-chain clones, roughly 1.4% of them found once; the top ten carry over 8%. Material: gamma-delta T cells from blood. These receptors were obtained from a pool of human donors (malaria-infected and uninfected, not separated).

This clone has only a few counts. The protein TCRdb gives is from a much larger clone and does not agree with this DNA's translation at residue 14, likely a read error; the protein shown here comes from the DNA. The V gene is TRDV1, the J gene TRDJ1, with TRDD3 identical over 7 bases. TCRdb leaves out the J gene; it was filled in here by matching the DNA to germline. The CDR3 has 23 residues. V lost 2 bases, J lost 1 base, and 28 bases stayed unmatched. Germline V CDR1 and CDR2: TSWWSYY, QGS. CDR3 in amino acids: CALGEYLSPIRKLSLGVTDKLIF. The CDR3 DNA is TGTGCTCTTGGGGAATATCTTTCCCCGATTAGGAAACTCTCTCTGGGGGTCACCGATAAACTCATCTTT.

Remarks on this clone: Translating this DNA gives a protein that differs at residue 3 from the TCRdb one, which belongs to a much larger clone; a read error is likely, and the protein shown is this translation. This chain links TRDV2 with TRDJ1; D is possibly TRDD3 (5 bases). The CDR3 sequence is 16 residues long. Germline V gives CDR1 GEAIGNYY, CDR2 EKD. CDR3 sequence: CAFDTVGGSLPDKLIF. The CDR3 DNA is TGTGCCTTTGACACCGTCGGGGGTTCCCTGCCCGATAAACTCATCTTT.

On this clone itself: The mismatch at residue 3 between this DNA's translation and the TCRdb protein of a much larger clone likely reflects a read error; the protein shown is translated from the DNA. The chain has TRDV1 and TRDJ1; 9 nucleotides agree with TRDD3. The J gene was not available in TCRdb and was assigned here by matching the DNA to germline segments. Germline V CDR1 and CDR2: TSWWSYY, QGS. The CDR3 is 25 amino acids. This CDR3 reads CAPGELWAFLRSTGGKQGEADKLIF. Here the CDR3 DNA reads TGTGCTCCTGGGGAACTATGGGCGTTCCTACGTTCCACTGGGGGAAAACAGGGGGAGGCCGATAAACTCATCTTT.

This clone occurred many times. Other DNA sequences in the same sample also yield this CDR3. This chain joins TRDV1 and TRDJ1; 10 bases are shared with TRDD3. This CDR3 is built from 20 residues. V was clipped by 2 bases and J by 6 bases; unmatched bases: 21. Germline loops: CDR1 TSWWSYY, CDR2 QGS. The CDR3 protein is CALGETFPRTGGWKTYKLIF. DNA of the CDR3: TGTGCTCTTGGGGAAACCTTTCCCCGTACTGGGGGATGGAAAACTTATAAACTCATCTTT.

On this clone itself: TCRdb's protein for this DNA is that of a much larger clone and differs from the translation at residue 5, likely a read error; the protein shown is the DNA translation. V usage is TRDV3 and J usage is TRDJ1; the D is unclear. TCRdb supplies no J gene; here it was assigned by aligning the nucleotide sequence to germline. The CDR3 has 19 amino acids. Trimming stripped 4 bases from V and 0 bases from J, with 30 bases between. CDR1 and CDR2 (germline): TVYSNPD, GDNSRS (reference sequence). The CDR3 loop reads CASSPPTPNPAVYTDKLIF. DNA of the CDR3: TGTGCCTCCAGCCCTCCAACTCCGAATCCCGCCGTATACACCGATAAACTCATCTTT.

Note on this clone: It differs at one base from a far larger clone, so likely a read error. The same CDR3 arises from other DNA sequences in this sample as well. This chain joins TRDV2 and TRDJ2, with D maybe TRDD3 (5 bases). TCRdb records no J gene; here it was assigned by comparing the DNA to germline. In germline, CDR1 is GEAIGNYY, CDR2 EKD. The CDR3 runs to 16 residues. V was shortened by 4 bases and J by 2 bases, with 16 bases between the two germline ends. The CDR3 region has the DNA TGTGCCTGTGAGTCGGGGGGCTCAGCCTTGACAGCACAACTCTTCTTT. Amino acids: CACESGGSALTAQLFF.

In this sample, this clone is large. Different DNA sequences within this sample yield the same CDR3. The rearrangement joins TRDV2 to TRDJ1; TRDD3 matches at 8 bases. Germline trimming cut 0 bases from V and 1 base from J; bases unmatched to any gene: 9. The CDR3 has 17 amino acids. Looked up from germline, CDR1 is GEAIGNYY and CDR2 is EKD. The CDR3 loop is CACDTVGGSGVTDKLIF. In DNA, the CDR3 is TGTGCCTGTGACACCGTTGGGGGATCCGGGGTCACCGATAAACTCATCTTT.

Regarding this clone: The protein in TCRdb stems from a much larger clone and differs at residue 14 from this DNA's translation, likely a read error; here the protein is translated from the DNA. No call exists for the J gene, whereas the V gene is TRDV2; TRDD3 reflects the table's D call only, with no check against the DNA. In germline, CDR1 is GEAIGNYY, CDR2 EKD. The CDR3 is 16 residues long. The CDR3 protein is CACVWLGDPHTDKHIF. CDR3 nucleotides: TGTGCCTGTGTTTGGCTGGGGGACCCTCACACCGATAAACACATCTTT.

Note on this clone: For this DNA, TCRdb reports the protein of a much larger clone, which diverges at residue 8, most likely from a read error; the protein presented here is translated directly from the DNA. V usage is TRDV1 and J usage is TRDJ1, with 13 bases lining up with TRDD3. TCRdb gives no J gene; it was assigned here by matching the DNA to germline. Germline V gene data show CDR1 as TSWWSYY and CDR2 as QGS. The junction had 26 bases not matched to a gene; V was cut back by 1 base and J by 0 bases. This CDR3 has 25 amino acids. The chain's CDR3 is CALGEPRPYVLTGGYAGPYTDKLIF. In DNA form, the CDR3 reads TGTGCTCTTGGGGAACCGCGTCCCTACGTACTTACTGGGGGATACGCCGGACCGTACACCGATAAACTCATCTTT.

Comment on this clone: A far larger clone is one nucleotide away, so this likely arose from a read error. Other DNA sequences in the sample encode the same CDR3. V is TRDV1 and J is TRDJ1; the match to TRDD2 covers 7 bases. V trimming: 3 bases; J trimming: 0 bases; junction bases outside the gene matches: 28. The germline V gene has CDR1 TSWWSYY and CDR2 QGS. This CDR3 has 23 residues. The CDR3 spells CALGDRPSFYVLVSLLYTDKLIF. The DNA of the CDR3 is TGTGCTCTTGGGGACCGGCCTTCCTTTTACGTACTAGTTTCCTTACTGTACACCGATAAACTCATCTTT.

Note on this clone: The protein TCRdb lists belongs to a much larger clone and differs from this DNA's translation at residue 4, which points to a read error; the protein shown is made from the DNA. J is TRDJ1 and V is TRDV2, with TRDD3 matching 7 bases. There are 18 residues in the CDR3. Looked up from germline, CDR1 is GEAIGNYY and CDR2 is EKD. The CDR3 coding sequence is TGTGCCTGTAACACCGTTCCTCTTCGGATACGGGACACCGATAAACTCATCTTT. As protein: CACNTVPLRIRDTDKLIF.

This clone showed up many times. A read error likely explains why the TCRdb protein, taken from a much larger clone, differs from this DNA's translation at residue 7; the protein shown is translated from the DNA. The chain carries TRDV1 and TRDJ1, with TRDD3 identical over 8 bases. Here the J gene came from matching the DNA to germline, since TCRdb omits it. Germline V gives CDR1 TSWWSYY, CDR2 QGS. CDR3 length: 19 residues. J gave up 3 bases and V 4 bases, and 19 bases lay outside the gene matches. In DNA, the CDR3 is TGTGCTCTTGGGGTTCAGGGCCCACGCGAGGGATACGCTTCCGATAAACTCATCTTT. The encoded protein is CALGVQGPREGYASDKLIF.

In this sample, this clone turned up a few times. Translating this DNA gives a protein that differs at residue 6 from the TCRdb one, which belongs to a much larger clone; a read error is likely, and the protein shown is this translation. The chain employs TRDV1 and TRDJ1, with D uncertain. Here the J gene came from matching the DNA to germline, since TCRdb omits it. The CDR3 has 15 amino acids. The V gene lost 2 bases and the J gene lost 4 bases, with 14 bases spanning the gap. From germline, CDR1 is TSWWSYY and CDR2 QGS. CDR3 amino acids: CALGERHSFHDKLIF. CDR3 nucleotide sequence: TGTGCTCTTGGGGAAAGACATTCTTTCCACGATAAACTCATCTTT.

A remark on this clone: TCRdb's protein for this DNA is that of a much larger clone and differs from the translation at residue 5, likely a read error; the protein shown is the DNA translation. The chain carries TRDV1 and TRDJ1; tentative D call: TRDD2 (9 bases). TCRdb lists no J gene, so it was determined here by aligning the DNA to germline. This CDR3 comprises 21 residues. Trimming shortened V by 5 bases and J by 2 bases, and 33 bases separated the two germline ends. CDR1 is TSWWSYY, CDR2 QGS, per germline. This CDR3 reads CALGPRPSYPGYARETDKLIF. The DNA of the CDR3 is TGTGCTCTTGGGCCCCGGCCTTCCTACCCGGGATACGCCAGGGAAACCGATAAACTCATCTTT.

Comment on this clone: TCRdb's protein, taken from a much larger clone, differs from this DNA's translation at residue 10, likely owing to a read error; the protein displayed comes from the DNA. The V call is TRDV1, the J call TRDJ1, with 11 bases matching TRDD3. TCRdb leaves out the J gene; it was filled in here by matching the DNA to germline. Per germline, CDR1 TSWWSYY and CDR2 QGS. V lost 3 bases, J lost 7 bases, and 19 bases stayed unmatched. The CDR3 consists of 19 residues. The CDR3 loop reads CALGDSAFLGLGDTPKLIF. CDR3 nucleotide sequence: TGTGCTCTTGGGGACTCGGCCTTCCTAGGGCTGGGGGATACCCCTAAACTCATCTTT.

About this clone itself: Given a far larger clone just one base away, this is likely a sequencing read error. Other DNA variants within this sample encode the same CDR3. The chain links TRDV2 to TRDJ1, with 7 bases identical to TRDD3. TCRdb offers no J gene call, so here the DNA was matched to germline to obtain one. The junction had 15 bases not matched to a gene; V was cut back by 0 bases and J by 0 bases. The CDR3 has 19 residues. Germline lookup yields CDR1 GEAIGNYY and CDR2 EKD. CDR3 in DNA: TGTGCCTGTGACACCGTGTTCCCCATCTGGGGGCTCCACACCGATAAACTCATCTTT. It encodes CACDTVFPIWGLHTDKLIF.

With respect to this clone: A far larger clone is one base from this, pointing to a likely read error. The same CDR3 arises from other DNA sequences in this sample as well. No J gene was assigned, while the V gene was called as TRDV1; TRDD3 reflects the table's D call only, with no check against the DNA. CDR1 is TSWWSYY, CDR2 QGS, per germline. This CDR3 has 19 amino acids. The CDR3 nucleotides are TGTGCTCTTGGGGAACGGGTGTATTCGTTCACCTTCTACACCGATAAGCTCATCTTT. This translates into CALGERVYSFTFYTDKLIF.

This clone came up a few times. Given a far larger clone just one base away, this is likely a sequencing read error. The sample has other DNA sequences that encode this CDR3 too. The V and J genes are TRDV1 and TRDJ1; 8 bases map to TRDD3. TCRdb offers no J gene call, so here the DNA was matched to germline to obtain one. The CDR3 is 19 residues long. The germline V gene has CDR1 TSWWSYY and CDR2 QGS. The CDR3, as DNA: TGTGCCCTTGGGGAACTAGCCTACAACCTTGGGGGATGGGGCGATAAACTCATCTTT. Amino acids: CALGELAYNLGGWGDKLIF.

This clone was detected only a few times. Given a far larger clone just one base away, this is likely a sequencing read error. Additional DNA sequences in this sample encode the identical CDR3. The genes are TRDV2 and TRDJ1; 8 bases are a match to TRDD3. TCRdb records no J gene; here it was assigned by comparing the DNA to germline. CDR1 GEAIGNYY and CDR2 EKD come from the germline V gene. This CDR3 contains 17 residues. The CDR3 spells CACDRVLGVQTTDKLIF. In DNA form, the CDR3 reads TGCGCCTGTGACCGCGTACTGGGGGTCCAGACAACCGATAAACTCATCTTT.

This clone was counted between two and nine times. A read error likely explains why the TCRdb protein, taken from a much larger clone, differs from this DNA's translation at residue 8; the protein shown is translated from the DNA. The V gene is given as TRDV2, and no J gene call is available; the table names TRDD3, a call not compared with the DNA. This CDR3 comprises 15 residues. Germline CDR1 GEAIGNYY, CDR2 EKD. The CDR3 here is CACDLRLRTGGCFIF. The CDR3 DNA sequence: TGTGCCTGTGACCTTCGGCTTAGGACTGGGGGATGTTTTATCTTT.

This clone showed up just a few times. This likely came from a read error, as a far larger clone is one base away. At the DNA level, this CDR3 is encoded by other sequences in the same sample as well. This chain connects TRDV2 to TRDJ1, with TRDD3 matching 9 bases. The J gene was not available in TCRdb and was assigned here by matching the DNA to germline segments. The CDR3 consists of 15 residues. CDR1 and CDR2 from the germline V gene are GEAIGNYY and EKD. The J segment lost 3 bases and the V segment lost 1 base, leaving 5 bases of the junction unmatched. Written as DNA, the CDR3 is TGTGCCTGTGACACTGTGGGGGATAGGGCCGATAAACTCATCTTT. Protein: CACDTVGDRADKLIF.

This clone has only a few counts. TCRdb assigns this DNA the protein of a much larger clone, which departs from its translation at residue 11; this likely reflects a read error, and the protein shown comes from translating the DNA. The genes are TRDV1 and TRDJ1; a weak D match, TRDD2 (6 bases). Because TCRdb records no J gene, it was assigned here through a match of the DNA to germline. Germline V gene data show CDR1 as TSWWSYY and CDR2 as QGS. This CDR3 region has 18 residues. V was trimmed by 0 bases and J by 1 base, leaving 18 bases between them. The CDR3 sequence is CALGELGILPGLTDKLIF. The CDR3 DNA follows: TGTGCTCTTGGGGAACTAGGTATCCTACCCGGCCTCACCGATAAACTCATCTTT.

Points on this clone: TCRdb lists the protein of a much larger clone for this DNA, which differs at residue 10, so this is likely a read error; the protein given here is translated from the DNA itself. This chain links TRDV2 with TRDJ1; 8 nucleotides match TRDD3. TCRdb gives no J gene; it was assigned here by matching the DNA to germline. This CDR3 comprises 19 residues. CDR1 GEAIGNYY and CDR2 EKD come from the germline V gene. V lost 0 bases, J lost 2 bases, and 16 bases stayed unmatched. The CDR3 nucleotides are TGTGCCTGTGACACCGTGGGGGATCCCCTTCGGAGGAGGACCGATAAACTCATCTTT. It yields the protein CACDTVGDPLRRRTDKLIF.

This clone was detected many times. The TCRdb record carries a much larger clone's protein, which differs from this DNA's translation at residue 12; a read error is the likely cause, and the protein listed here is the DNA translation. J is TRDJ1 and V is TRDV2; 7 bases are a match to TRDD3. Losses at the gene ends were 0 bases for V and 1 base for J; bases not matched to a gene: 13. This CDR3 has 18 amino acids. Germline values: CDR1 GEAIGNYY, CDR2 EKD. The DNA for the CDR3 is TGTGCCTGTGACACCGTTCCTCTTCGGATACGGGGCACCGATAAACTCATCTTT. It yields the protein CACDTVPLRIRGTDKLIF.

This sequence joins TRDV2 and TRDJ1; 13 nucleotides agree with TRDD3. The J gene, not given by TCRdb, was assigned here from a germline match of the nucleotide sequence. The CDR3 contains 19 residues. Germline V gene data show CDR1 as GEAIGNYY and CDR2 as EKD. V was pared by 0 bases and J by 2 bases, with 11 bases of the junction left unmatched. The CDR3 DNA reads as TGTGCCTGTGACACCATCGTACTGGGGGATACGCGTCGTACCGATAAACTCATCTTT. As protein: CACDTIVLGDTRRTDKLIF.

This clone was seen only a few times. Given a far larger clone just one base away, this is likely a sequencing read error. Other DNA sequences within the sample encode an identical CDR3. The V and J genes are TRDV1 and TRDJ2; D is possibly TRDD2 or TRDD3 (7 bases each). TCRdb records no J gene; here it was assigned by comparing the DNA to germline. The CDR3 is 24 residues long. Looked up from germline, CDR1 is TSWWSYY and CDR2 is QGS. In nucleotides, the CDR3 is TGTGCTCTTGGGGAACTAGCCCCAATCCTTCCTCTCCTCTGGGGGGACACTTTGACGGCACAACTCTTCTTT. Translated: CALGELAPILPLLWGDTLTAQLFF.

This clone was seen many times. TCRdb shows a much larger clone's protein in place of this DNA's translation, and the two differ at residue 17, likely through a read error; the protein shown is translated from the DNA. The gene calls are TRDV2 and TRDJ1, with D possibly being TRDD3 (5 bases). The CDR3 length is 18 residues. Germline assignment: CDR1 GEAIGNYY and CDR2 EKD. In DNA form, the CDR3 reads TGTGCCTGTGACACGGTTGAGGGGAAACGCCTTTACACCGATAAACTCACCTTT. Its translation is CACDTVEGKRLYTDKLTF.